Here is one T cell receptor (beta chain) with its context. This receptor's antigen is unknown. The input lacks base qualities; no much larger clone sits a single base away. This entry belongs to a study of blood T cell repertoires in COVID-19 (dated by TCRdb to 2018 to 2020). Regarding the study in general: Samples from collaborators originated in the United States, Italy and Spain and spanned both the acute and convalescent phases of COVID-19. Where HLA class I and class II types were available, the types were taken from metadata supplied by the sample provider, not from assay-based typing. A freely available public database, intended as a resource for researchers studying the immune response to SARS-CoV-2, is where the repertoires were released. Nearly every sample came with metadata listing a de-identified subject ID, COVID-19 status, age in years and sex. The material from the prospective study consisted of cDNA or gDNA derived from T cells, B-cell-depleted T cells, or PBMCs. Subjects who had been exposed to COVID-19, were actively infected with it, or had recovered from it provided the deeply sampled blood TCRbeta repertoires that made up the dataset. Samples came from the ongoing ImmuneRACE study (first 160 participants) plus 1,254 subjects from 6 global collaborators.

What the research found in general, with its limitations: The quantity of clinical and demographic metadata differed by source and by participant and was supplied without curation.

TCRbeta CDR3 regions were amplified from genomic DNA using the immunoSEQ Assay, a bias-controlled multiplex PCR. As for the original processing: The number of nucleated cells in each sample was estimated by amplification of reference gene primers within the assay. To quantify the absolute abundance of each unique TCRbeta CDR3 rearrangement, sequence reads were collapsed and filtered. For each sample, productive Simpson clonality was calculated as the square root of Simpson's diversity index across productive rearrangements. Held by TCRdb, this immuneACCESS table contains in-frame sequences only and omits some clones. Under half of the omission traces to an unresolved V gene where checked; the cause of the rest is unknown. V and J calls plus clone size are reproduced from that table; the DNA served to infer D and trimming. This sample comprises 500,000 to 600,000 clones, about 89% of them detected only once. The biggest ten clones account for about 8.2% of the sample.

One collaborating source in Seattle enrolled patients during active infection and followed them longitudinally through the course of disease. Each collaborating institution followed its own protocols to collect whole blood in K2EDTA tubes. Collaborator samples were shipped for TCRbeta analysis as frozen whole blood, isolated PBMCs, or DNA extracted from either sample type. As encoded in the germline V gene (reference sequence), CDR1 is GTSNPN while CDR2 is SVGIG. Ends trimmed: V by 3 bases, J by 4 bases; bases unmatched to a gene: 6. The CDR3 numbers 15 residues from cysteine through phenylalanine. CDR3 DNA only is kept here, 45 bases in frame from base 1.

The receptor's source is a woman aged 50 to 65 with COVID-19, enrolled during active disease. Input material: peripheral blood. Recombination connected TRBV30 to TRBJ2-2, and 9 bases in between align with TRBD2. The DNA is as follows: TGTGCCTGGAGGGGAGCGGGGGGATTCACCGGGGAGCTGTTTTTT. Its product reads: CAWRGAGGFTGELFF.